One sample yielded the 11 T cell receptor beta chains listed below, sequenced in a study of shared clonotypes between healthy human individuals (dated by TCRdb to between 2020 and 2021). Library preparation was by the immunoSEQ multiplex PCR assay. The clones in this table, taken by TCRdb from immuneACCESS, are in-frame only. Not every clone is retained; where verified, under half of the shortfall comes from an unresolved V gene, and the cause of the rest is unknown. Across this sample there are roughly 1.4 million clones, with about 98.5% seen only once. 0.36% of the sample comes from the top ten. Sequenced: naive CD4+ T cells sorted from blood. The label giving this sample's cell subset or site can be read as: CD45RA+ positively selected. The receptors shown here come from a man aged 30-40 years in good health.

Notes on this clone: Other DNA sequences in this specimen translate into the identical CDR3. This rearrangement joins TRBV19 to TRBJ2-5; no clear D. Looked up from germline, CDR1 is LNHDA and CDR2 is SQIVND (reference sequence). CDR3 length: 12 residues. V lost 5 bases to trimming and J lost 5 bases, with 9 bases between them. The CDR3 region is CASSSGPETQYF. The CDR3 nucleotides are TGTGCCAGTAGTTCAGGCCCGGAGACCCAGTACTTC.

The CDR3 sequence: CASSFVGGEQYF. Here the CDR3 DNA reads TGTGCCAGCAGCTTTGTAGGGGGCGAGCAGTACTTC. J is TRBJ2-7 and V is TRBV11-2; TRBD1 is a possible D gene (6 bases). Germline loops: CDR1 SGHAT, CDR2 FQNNGV. The V and J ends lost 3 bases and 6 bases respectively, with 9 bases between them. The CDR3 length is 12 residues.

Worth noting for this clone: At the DNA level, this CDR3 is encoded by other sequences in the same sample as well. The chain combines TRBV18 with TRBJ1-5, with D unclear. Germline loops: CDR1 KGHSH, CDR2 LQKENI. Trimming shortened V by 2 bases and J by 4 bases, and 6 bases separated the two germline ends. The CDR3 runs 13 residues. In DNA form, the CDR3 reads TGTGCCAGCTCACCAGACGGTAATCAGCCCCAGCATTTT. Amino acids: CASSPDGNQPQHF.

This chain's CDR3 is CASSRWTSGSMDTQYF. CDR3 in DNA: TGCGCCAGCAGTCGGTGGACTAGCGGGAGTATGGATACGCAGTATTTT. The J gene is TRBJ2-3, the V gene TRBV5-1; 13 bases match TRBD2. CDR3 size: 16 residues. Germline V CDR1 and CDR2: SGHRS, YFSETQ. J was trimmed by 6 bases and V by 5 bases; bases with no gene match: 9.

The chain carries TRBV4-2 and TRBJ1-3; D is unclear. Germline lookup yields CDR1 LGHNA and CDR2 YNFKEQ. The CDR3 spans 14 residues. Between the trimmed V and J ends, which lost 4 bases and 0 bases, there was a span of 7 bases. The CDR3 is CASSPDRSGNTIYF. DNA for the CDR3: TGTGCCAGCAGCCCGGACCGCTCTGGAAACACCATATATTTT.

The rearrangement links TRBV7-8 to TRBJ2-7; D is ambiguous. Trimming shortened V by 3 bases and J by 0 bases, and 12 bases separated the two germline ends. CDR1 is SGHVS and CDR2 is FQNEAQ in the germline V gene. This CDR3 is built from 15 residues. In nucleotides, the CDR3 is TGTGCCAGCAGCTTTCTGGCGGTTAGCTCCTACGAGCAGTACTTC. Translation gives CASSFLAVSSYEQYF.

The rearrangement links TRBV6-1 to TRBJ1-4; 7 bases are shared with TRBD1. Germline CDR1 MNHNS, CDR2 SASEGT. The CDR3 is made up of 15 amino acids. The J segment lost 0 bases and the V segment lost 6 bases, leaving 4 bases of the junction unmatched. CDR3 loop: CASSRQGATNEKLFF. The CDR3 coding sequence is TGTGCCAGCAGCCGACAGGGTGCAACTAATGAAAAACTGTTTTTT.

The DNA for the CDR3 is TGTGCCAGCAGCTTAGATGTCAGGAGGAGGGAGCTGTTTTTT. Protein product: CASSLDVRRRELFF. V is TRBV11-2 and J is TRBJ2-2, with TRBD2 as a possible D gene (5 bases). Per the germline V gene, CDR1 is SGHAT and CDR2 is FQNNGV. Trimming took off 0 bases at V and 9 bases at J, with 11 bases between the two ends. The CDR3 loop spans 14 amino acids.

The rearrangement joins TRBV28 to TRBJ1-2, with 9 positions matching TRBD1. Germline V lookup: CDR1 MDHEN, CDR2 SYDVKM. V was pared by 2 bases and J by 8 bases, with 6 bases of the junction left unmatched. The CDR3 loop spans 14 amino acids. CDR3 nucleotides: TGTGCCAGCAGTTTAGGACAGGGGACGGGAGGCTACACCTTC. Its protein is CASSLGQGTGGYTF.

The chain recombines TRBV11-2 with TRBJ2-7; 13 bases match TRBD2. Germline trimming cut 5 bases from V and 4 bases from J; bases unmatched to any gene: 5. The CDR3 loop spans 15 amino acids. From germline, CDR1 is SGHAT and CDR2 FQNNGV. The CDR3 coding sequence is TGTGCCAGCAGCCAGGGACTAGCGGGATCTTACGAGCAGTACTTC. It yields the protein CASSQGLAGSYEQYF.

The chain combines TRBV5-1 with TRBJ2-2; 10 nucleotides agree with TRBD1. V was pared by 0 bases and J by 4 bases, with 3 bases of the junction left unmatched. Looked up from germline, CDR1 is SGHRS and CDR2 is YFSETQ. There are 16 residues in the CDR3. The CDR3 nucleotides are TGCGCCAGCAGCTTGGAAGGGACAGGGGCCACCGGGGAGCTGTTTTTT. Encoded protein: CASSLEGTGATGELFF.